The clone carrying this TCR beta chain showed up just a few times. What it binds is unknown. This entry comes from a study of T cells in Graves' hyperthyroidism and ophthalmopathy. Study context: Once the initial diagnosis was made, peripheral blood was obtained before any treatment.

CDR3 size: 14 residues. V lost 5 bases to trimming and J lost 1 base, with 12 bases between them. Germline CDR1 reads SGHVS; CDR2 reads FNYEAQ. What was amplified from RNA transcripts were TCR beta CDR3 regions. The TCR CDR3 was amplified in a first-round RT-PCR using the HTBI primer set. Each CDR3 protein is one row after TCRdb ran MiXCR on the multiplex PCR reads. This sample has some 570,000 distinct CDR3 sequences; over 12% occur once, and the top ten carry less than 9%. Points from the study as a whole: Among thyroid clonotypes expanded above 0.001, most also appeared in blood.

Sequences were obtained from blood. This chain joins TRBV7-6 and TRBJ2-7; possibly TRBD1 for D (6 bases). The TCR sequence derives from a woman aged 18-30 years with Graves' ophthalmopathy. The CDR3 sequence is CASSNRDSSYEQYF. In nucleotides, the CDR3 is TGTGCCAGCAGCAACAGGGATTCTTCCTACGAGCAGTACTTC.